This T cell receptor beta chain was recorded in a study of EBV T-cell therapy then PD-1 blockade in nasopharyngeal carcinoma. The germline V gene has CDR1 LNHDA and CDR2 SQIVND (reference sequence). This CDR3 comprises 14 residues. Trimming shortened V by 2 bases and J by 4 bases, and 12 bases separated the two germline ends. With regard to this clone: Its cognate antigen is unknown.

The method was immunoSEQ multiplex PCR; TCRdb's version includes in-frame clones alone and lacks a portion of them. This sample has about 23,000 clones, with roughly 84% found just once. As to treatment: AdE1-LMPpoly-expanded autologous EBV-specific T-cell therapy followed by anti-PD-1 nivolumab. The TCR was taken from a middle-aged man with nasopharyngeal carcinoma. Sequenced here: CD8+ T cells from blood, sampled at day 61 from a patient whose treatment included autologous EBV-specific T cells and nivolumab. The chain recombines TRBV19 with TRBJ2-7; a weak D match, TRBD1 (6 bases). The DNA of the CDR3 is TGTGCCAGTAGTATAAGGGACACAATATACGAGCAGTACTTC. The encoded protein is CASSIRDTIYEQYF.